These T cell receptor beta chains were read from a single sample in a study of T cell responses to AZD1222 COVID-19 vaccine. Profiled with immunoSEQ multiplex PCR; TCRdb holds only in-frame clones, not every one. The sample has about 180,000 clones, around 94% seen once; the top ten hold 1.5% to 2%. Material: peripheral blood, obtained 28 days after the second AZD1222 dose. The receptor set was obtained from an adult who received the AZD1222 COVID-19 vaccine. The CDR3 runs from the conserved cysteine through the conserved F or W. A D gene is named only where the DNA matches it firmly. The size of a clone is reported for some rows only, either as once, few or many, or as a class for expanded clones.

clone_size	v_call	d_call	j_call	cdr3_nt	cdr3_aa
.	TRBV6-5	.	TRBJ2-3	TGTGCCAGCACTTCGGACCCAAGCTCAGATACGCAGTATTTT	CASTSDPSSDTQYF
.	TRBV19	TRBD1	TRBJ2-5	TGTGCCAGTAGCAATCAGGGACAGATGCAAGAGACCCAGTACTTC	CASSNQGQMQETQYF
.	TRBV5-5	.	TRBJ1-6	TGTGCCAGCAGCTTGGGAGCAGCAAACTCCTATAATTCACCCCTCCACTTT	CASSLGAANSYNSPLHF
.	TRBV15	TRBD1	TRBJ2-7	TGTGCCACCAGCATTACCGGGACAGGGGCTTACGAGCAGTACTTC	CATSITGTGAYEQYF
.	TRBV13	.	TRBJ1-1	TGTGCCAGCAGCCAGAATAAAGGACCACTAAGGAACACTGAAGCTTTCTTT	CASSQNKGPLRNTEAFF
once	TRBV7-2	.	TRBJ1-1	TGTGCCAGCAGCTTAGGAGGAGGGAACACTGAAGCTTTCTTT	CASSLGGGNTEAFF
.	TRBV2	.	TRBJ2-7	TGTGCCAGCAGGGGGGGCAGCTACTACGAGCAGTACTTC	CASRGGSYYEQYF
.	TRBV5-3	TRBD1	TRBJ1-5	TGTGCCAGAAGCGCTCCTCCTGACAGGGCGTACAATCAGCCCCAGCATTTT	CARSAPPDRAYNQPQHF
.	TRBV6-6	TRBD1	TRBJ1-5	TGTGCCAGCAGTTACTCGGACAGGGGGAATCAGCCCCAGCATTTT	CASSYSDRGNQPQHF
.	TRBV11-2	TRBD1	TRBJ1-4	TGTGCCAGCAGCTCCGGGACAGGGAGGAACGAAAAACTGTTTTTT	CASSSGTGRNEKLFF
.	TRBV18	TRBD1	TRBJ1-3	TGTGCCAGCTCACCACCGGGGACAGGGTTCGGAAACACCATATATTTT	CASSPPGTGFGNTIYF
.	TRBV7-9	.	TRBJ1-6	TGTGCCAGCAGTTCGGGGACATATAATTCACCCCTCCACTTT	CASSSGTYNSPLHF
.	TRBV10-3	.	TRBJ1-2	TGTGCCATCAGTGGCAGGGATGGCTACACCTTC	CAISGRDGYTF
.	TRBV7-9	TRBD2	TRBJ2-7	TGTGCCAGCAGCTACGGACTAGCGGGGAACTACGAGCAGTACTTC	CASSYGLAGNYEQYF
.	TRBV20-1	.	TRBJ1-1	TGCAGTGCTATTCAAGGCCAGAGGGCTTTCTTT	CSAIQGQRAFF
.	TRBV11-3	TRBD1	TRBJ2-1	TGTGCCAGCAGCTCCAGGGGGACAGGGAACTACAATGAGCAGTTCTTC	CASSSRGTGNYNEQFF
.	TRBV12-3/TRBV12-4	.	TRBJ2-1	TGTGCCAGCAGTTTAGCTAGCGGCGGTGAGCAGTTCTTC	CASSLASGGEQFF
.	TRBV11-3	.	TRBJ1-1	TGTGCCAGCAGCTTAGCTGGGGTGAACACTGAAGCTTTCTTT	CASSLAGVNTEAFF
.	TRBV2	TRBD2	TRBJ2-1	TGTGCCAGCAGACTGCCGGGGGGAAGCTCCTACAATGAGCAGTTCTTC	CASRLPGGSSYNEQFF
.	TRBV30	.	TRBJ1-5	TGTGCCTGGAGTTCGGGCTTATATAGCAATCAGCCCCAGCATTTT	CAWSSGLYSNQPQHF
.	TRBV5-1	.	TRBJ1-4	TGCGCCAGCAGCTTACCCGGGAGGTCTAATGAAAAACTGTTTTTT	CASSLPGRSNEKLFF
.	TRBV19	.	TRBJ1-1	TGTGCCAGTAGTACTTTCACAGGTGGGGACACTGAAGCTTTCTTT	CASSTFTGGDTEAFF
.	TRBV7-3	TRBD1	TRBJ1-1	TGTGCCAGCAGCATTTCAGGGGGGGGATTGAACACTGAAGCTTTCTTT	CASSISGGGLNTEAFF
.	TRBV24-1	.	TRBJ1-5	TGTGCCACCAGTGATACTCTAGGGGGAGGCAATCAGCCCCAGCATTTT	CATSDTLGGGNQPQHF
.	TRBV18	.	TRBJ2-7	TGTGCCAGCTCCTTCCAGGGGACTCGTGGACACGAGCAGTACTTC	CASSFQGTRGHEQYF
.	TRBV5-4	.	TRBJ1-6	TGTGCCAGCAGCTGGGAAAGGGGGTTTAATTCACCCCTCCACTTT	CASSWERGFNSPLHF
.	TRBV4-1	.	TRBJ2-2	TGCGCCAGCAGCGAAGGACCATCGATCCCCGGGGAGCTGTTTTTT	CASSEGPSIPGELFF
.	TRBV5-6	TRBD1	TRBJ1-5	TGTGCCAGCAGCTTGGGGACAGGGTCCAATCAGCCCCAGCATTTT	CASSLGTGSNQPQHF
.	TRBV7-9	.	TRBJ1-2	TGTGCCAGCAGCCCCCGAGGGACGGACTATGGCTACACCTTC	CASSPRGTDYGYTF
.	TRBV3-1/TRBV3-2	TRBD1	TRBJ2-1	TGTGCCAGCAGCCAGAGGACAGGGACCAATGAGCAGTTCTTC	CASSQRTGTNEQFF
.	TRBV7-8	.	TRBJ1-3	TGTGCCAGCAGCTTTCGCAGGGTGGGAAACACCATATATTTT	CASSFRRVGNTIYF
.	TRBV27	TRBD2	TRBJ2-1	TGTGCCAGCAGTCCCGGGGGGGTCGGCTCCTACAATGAGCAGTTCTTC	CASSPGGVGSYNEQFF
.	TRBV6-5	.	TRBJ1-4	TGTGCCAGCAGTTACGATTGGGTGTCGGGCGAAAAACTGTTTTTT	CASSYDWVSGEKLFF
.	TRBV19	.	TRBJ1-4	TGTGCCACCCGGTCCTTTAATGAAAAACTGTTTTTT	CATRSFNEKLFF
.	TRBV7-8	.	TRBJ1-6	TGTGCCAGCAGCCCGGATGGGACCTATAATTCACCCCTCCACTTT	CASSPDGTYNSPLHF
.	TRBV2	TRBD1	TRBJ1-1	TGTGCCAGCAGTGATCGGGACAGAGTTAATGAAGCTTTCTTT	CASSDRDRVNEAFF
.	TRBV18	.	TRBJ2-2	TGTGCCAGCTCACATGTACAGAGCCCCTTGAACACCGGGGAGCTGTTTTTT	CASSHVQSPLNTGELFF
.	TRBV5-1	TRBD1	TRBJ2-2	TGCGCCAGCAGCTTGGACGGACAGGTGGGCACCGGGGAGCTGTTTTTT	CASSLDGQVGTGELFF
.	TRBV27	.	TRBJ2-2	TGTGCCAGCAGTTCCCGGGGCAGCGGATCCGGGGAGCTGTTTTTT	CASSSRGSGSGELFF
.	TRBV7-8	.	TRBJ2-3	TGTGCCAGCAGCTTAAAGCACGGACGGATCACAGATACGCAGTATTTT	CASSLKHGRITDTQYF
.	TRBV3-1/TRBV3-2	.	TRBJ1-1	TGTGCCAGCAGCCAAGGGGTCCAAAGGGAAGCTTTCTTT	CASSQGVQREAFF
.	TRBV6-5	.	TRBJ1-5	TGTGCCAGCTCTTTGGCAGGGACCAATCAGCCCCAGCATTTT	CASSLAGTNQPQHF
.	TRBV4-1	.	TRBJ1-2	TGCGCCAGCAGCCAAGAAACGGCGTATGGCTACACCTTC	CASSQETAYGYTF
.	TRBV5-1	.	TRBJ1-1	TGCGCCAGCAGCTTTTCCGGGGGGTACACTGAAGCTTTCTTT	CASSFSGGYTEAFF
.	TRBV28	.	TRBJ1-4	TGTGCCAGCAGTTTTTTGCGGGGGGCAGAGGAAAAACTGTTTTTT	CASSFLRGAEEKLFF
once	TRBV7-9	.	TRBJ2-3	TGTGCCAGCAGCCCTAGCTTGGGGACAACTAGCACAGATACGCAGTATTTT	CASSPSLGTTSTDTQYF
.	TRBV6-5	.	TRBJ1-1	TGTGCCAGCAGTTACTCATGGCAGGGAGGGACTGAAGCTTTCTTT	CASSYSWQGGTEAFF
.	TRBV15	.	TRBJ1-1	TGTGCCACCAGCAGAGCAACGAACACTGAAGCTTTCTTT	CATSRATNTEAFF
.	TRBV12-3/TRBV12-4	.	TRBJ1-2	TGTGCCAGCAGTTTAGGGAGTAGGGGCGGCTACACCTTC	CASSLGSRGGYTF
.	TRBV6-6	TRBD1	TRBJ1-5	TGTGCCAGCAGAGACAGGGGGGGTTTAGCCCAGCATTTT	CASRDRGGLAQHF
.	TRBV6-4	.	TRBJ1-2	TGTGCCAGCAGTGAAACCCAACAGGGTGGTGGCTACACCTTC	CASSETQQGGGYTF
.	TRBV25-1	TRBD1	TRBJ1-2	TGTGCCAGCAGTGAGTTTAGACAGGGGATCCCTGGCTACACCTTC	CASSEFRQGIPGYTF
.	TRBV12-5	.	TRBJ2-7	TGTGCTAGTGGTTTGGTACGCGGCACTTCCTCCTACGAGCAGTACTTC	CASGLVRGTSSYEQYF
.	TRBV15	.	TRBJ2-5	TGTGCCACCGGAAGGAGTTTCCAAGAGACCCAGTACTTC	CATGRSFQETQYF
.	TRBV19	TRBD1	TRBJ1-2	TGTGCCAGTTCGACAGGGGGCACGATCTATGGCTACACCTTC	CASSTGGTIYGYTF
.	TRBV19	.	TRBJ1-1	TGTGCCAGTAGTCTCACAGGCAAATTAGTGGATGAAGCTTTCTTT	CASSLTGKLVDEAFF
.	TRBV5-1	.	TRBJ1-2	TGCGCCAGCAGCTTGGGAGGTCCCTATGGCTACACCTTC	CASSLGGPYGYTF
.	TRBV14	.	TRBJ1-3	TGTGCCAGCAGCCAAGATTATGGCAGAGCCTCTGGAAACACCATATATTTT	CASSQDYGRASGNTIYF
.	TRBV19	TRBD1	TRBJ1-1	TGTGCCAGTAGTACTGGAGGAGGGGGCGCGAGCACTGAAGCTTTCTTT	CASSTGGGGASTEAFF